The 2 T cell receptor beta chains given below trace back to one sample, sequenced in a study of monozygotic twins with inflammatory bowel disease. From the 5' RACE reads, TCRdb lists one entry per CDR3 protein and no DNA. The sample's table shows nearly 450,000 distinct CDR3 sequences. Sequences were obtained from blood. Source of these receptors: a human donor with ulcerative colitis or Crohn's disease, or a healthy co-twin of an affected twin (not recorded which).

The rearrangement joins TRBV7-3 to TRBJ1-2; TCRdb indicates TRBD1, and absent DNA this call remains unverified. The germline V gene encodes CDR1 SGHTA and CDR2 FQGTGA. The CDR3 is 14 residues long. CDR3: CASSLTGGLYGYTF.

The chain combines TRBV7-2 with TRBJ2-7; TCRdb's D call of TRBD2 is untestable without DNA. From germline, CDR1 is SGHTA and CDR2 FQGNSA. The CDR3 is 15 amino acids. CDR3 protein: CASSVSSGASYEQYF.